The clone carrying this TCR beta chain occurred a few times. Its specificity is not known. A sample-barcoded 5' primer and a J-beta primer mix were used in a second PCR of roughly 7 to 12 cycles. TCRdb reprocessed the 5' RACE reads with MiXCR, giving one entry per CDR3 protein. The table has about a million distinct CDR3 sequences, roughly 50% seen once. The sample belongs to a study of blood T cells in healthy people across ages. Findings and caveats of the study: Estimated diversity, derived from one million T cells, was regarded as an underestimate.

The CDR3 spans 13 residues. Germline lookup yields CDR1 SGHRS and CDR2 YFSETQ. This clonotype was obtained from a man in his thirties or forties in good health. This rearrangement joins TRBV5-1 to TRBJ2-5; D is unresolved. The J call may be incorrect, as the DNA end agrees better with TRBJ2-7. Sequencing was carried out using blood. CDR3 protein: CASSYRPSGEQYF. As DNA, the CDR3 is TGCGCCAGCAGCTACAGACCTTCCGGCGAGCAGTACTTC.